Listed below are T cell receptor beta chains from one sample, sequenced in a study of cytomegalovirus exposure and HLA in healthy donors. The repertoire was sequenced with immunoSEQ multiplex PCR; TCRdb's copy has only in-frame clones and lacks some. Of 150,000 to 200,000 clones in the sample, more than 75% were seen once. Sequenced material: PBMCs. The receptors derive from a man aged 18 to 30 in good health and CMV-seronegative. The CDR3 runs from the conserved cysteine through the conserved F or W. The order of the fields is J gene, V gene, CDR3 protein.

j_call: TRBJ2-7
v_call: TRBV4-3
cdr3_aa: CASSQEAVGTETYEQYF

j_call: TRBJ2-3
v_call: TRBV6-1
cdr3_aa: CASTQGGGYTDTQYF

j_call: TRBJ1-1
v_call: TRBV11-2
cdr3_aa: CASSLVPRTANTEAFF

j_call: TRBJ2-1
v_call: TRBV5-1
cdr3_aa: CASSLGQGLSYNEQFF

j_call: TRBJ2-3
v_call: TRBV11-2
cdr3_aa: CASSLGSSGGADTQYF

j_call: TRBJ2-5
v_call: TRBV6-5
cdr3_aa: CASSYRLFTGQETQYF

j_call: TRBJ1-5
v_call: TRBV4-1
cdr3_aa: CASSQDGPGGQPQHF

j_call: TRBJ2-1
v_call: TRBV5-1
cdr3_aa: CASSPPSGGYNEQFF

j_call: TRBJ1-5
v_call: TRBV27
cdr3_aa: CASSFLGQLSNQPQHF

j_call: TRBJ2-3
v_call: TRBV5-1
cdr3_aa: CASSLGLAGGRTDTQYF

j_call: TRBJ2-7
v_call: TRBV28
cdr3_aa: CASSLWGDREENEQYF

j_call: TRBJ1-1
v_call: TRBV4-1
cdr3_aa: CASSQVSKEAEAFF

j_call: TRBJ1-2
v_call: TRBV28
cdr3_aa: CASSLEGVDGYTF

j_call: TRBJ1-6
v_call: TRBV29-1
cdr3_aa: CSVVTGSNSPLHF

j_call: TRBJ1-6
v_call: TRBV7-6
cdr3_aa: CASSLAGQGINSPLHF

j_call: TRBJ1-2
v_call: TRBV28
cdr3_aa: CATNRGRDYGYTF

j_call: TRBJ2-4
v_call: TRBV7-9
cdr3_aa: CASSLLQGYKNIQYF

j_call: TRBJ2-1
v_call: TRBV4-1
cdr3_aa: CASSQDNLAGYNEQFF

j_call: TRBJ2-1
v_call: TRBV5-4
cdr3_aa: CASSLGLANNEQFF

j_call: TRBJ1-2
v_call: TRBV28
cdr3_aa: CASSPADRLGGYTF

j_call: TRBJ1-2
v_call: TRBV18
cdr3_aa: CASSYPTPNYGYTF

j_call: TRBJ2-7
v_call: TRBV21-1
cdr3_aa: CASSSRGYEQYF

j_call: TRBJ1-4
v_call: TRBV10-2
cdr3_aa: CASSGTHGSEKLFF

j_call: TRBJ2-5
v_call: TRBV2
cdr3_aa: CASSVRDSQETQYF

j_call: TRBJ1-2
v_call: TRBV5-4
cdr3_aa: CASSYPGQGYGYTF

j_call: TRBJ2-6
v_call: TRBV19
cdr3_aa: CASSPEASGANVLTF

j_call: TRBJ1-2
v_call: TRBV9
cdr3_aa: CASSVVGEGSGYTF

j_call: TRBJ1-1
v_call: TRBV30
cdr3_aa: CAWTQGAVTEAFF

j_call: TRBJ2-7
v_call: TRBV27
cdr3_aa: CASSLLVSGGPYEQYF

j_call: TRBJ2-1
v_call: TRBV5-1
cdr3_aa: CASSLASGVDEQFF

j_call: TRBJ2-7
v_call: TRBV6-5
cdr3_aa: CASSPWGGTPDEQYF

j_call: TRBJ1-2
v_call: TRBV7-8
cdr3_aa: CASSQAGGHPYGYTF

j_call: TRBJ2-2
v_call: TRBV18
cdr3_aa: CASSLMGSAGLADTGELFF

j_call: TRBJ1-1
v_call: TRBV30
cdr3_aa: CAWKPGVTEAFF

j_call: TRBJ1-1
v_call: TRBV6-5
cdr3_aa: CASSYNGGMNTEAFF

j_call: TRBJ1-4
v_call: TRBV28
cdr3_aa: CASSSGQGVREKLFF

j_call: TRBJ2-1
v_call: TRBV6-5
cdr3_aa: CASSPESGLQFF

j_call: TRBJ2-1
v_call: TRBV28
cdr3_aa: CASSSSQGSEQFF

j_call: TRBJ2-1
v_call: TRBV7-2
cdr3_aa: CASSLGGTGPNEQFF

j_call: TRBJ1-2
v_call: TRBV7-2
cdr3_aa: CASSPGTGQRIDYGYTF

j_call: TRBJ1-3
v_call: TRBV27
cdr3_aa: CASSLGGTGNTIYF

j_call: TRBJ2-7
v_call: TRBV27
cdr3_aa: CASSLSQGSYEQYF

j_call: TRBJ1-6
v_call: TRBV6-5
cdr3_aa: CASSYSEGLNSPLHF

j_call: TRBJ2-3
v_call: TRBV6-5
cdr3_aa: CASSYVQAHTQYF

j_call: TRBJ2-7
v_call: TRBV9
cdr3_aa: CASSAPPSGFASYEQYF

j_call: TRBJ2-3
v_call: TRBV27
cdr3_aa: CASSLPGTDTQYF

j_call: TRBJ1-5
v_call: TRBV6-1
cdr3_aa: CATKTGHLQPQHF